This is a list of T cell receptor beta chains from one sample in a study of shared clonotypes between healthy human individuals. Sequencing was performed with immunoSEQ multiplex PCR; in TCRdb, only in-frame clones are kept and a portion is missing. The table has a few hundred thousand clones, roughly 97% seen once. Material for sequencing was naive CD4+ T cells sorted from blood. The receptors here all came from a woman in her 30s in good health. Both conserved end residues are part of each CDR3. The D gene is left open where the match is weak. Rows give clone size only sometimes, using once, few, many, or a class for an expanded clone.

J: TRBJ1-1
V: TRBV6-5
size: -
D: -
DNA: TGTGCCAGCAGGGCCGGGACAACTCGTGAAGCTTTCTTT
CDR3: CASRAGTTREAFF

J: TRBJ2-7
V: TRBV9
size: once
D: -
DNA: TGTGCCAGCAGCGTAGGGTCAGCAGAGCCTTACTACGAGCAGTACTTC
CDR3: CASSVGSAEPYYEQYF

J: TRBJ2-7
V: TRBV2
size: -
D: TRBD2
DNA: TGTGCCAGCAGTGAACGCGGGGGAAGCTACGAGCAGTACTTC
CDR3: CASSERGGSYEQYF

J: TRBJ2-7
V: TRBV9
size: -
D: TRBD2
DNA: TGTGCCAGCAGCCGACCGCGGGCAGTAGCGGGAGTTGAAGAGCAGTACTTC
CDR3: CASSRPRAVAGVEEQYF

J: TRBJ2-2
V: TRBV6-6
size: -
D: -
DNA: TGTGCCAGCAGTTACTCCGGGGTTTGGACCGGGGAGCTGTTTTTT
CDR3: CASSYSGVWTGELFF

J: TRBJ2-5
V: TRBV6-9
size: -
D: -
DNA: TGTGCCAGCAGAGGAGAGCAGTACTTC
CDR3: CASRGEQYF

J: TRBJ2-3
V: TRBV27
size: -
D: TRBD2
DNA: TGTGCCAGCAGTTTCCTCTCGACTAGCGGGAGACGTCAAGATACGCAGTATTTT
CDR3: CASSFLSTSGRRQDTQYF

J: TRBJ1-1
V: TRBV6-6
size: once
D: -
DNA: TGTGCCAGCAGTATGAACACTGAAGCTTTCTTT
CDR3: CASSMNTEAFF

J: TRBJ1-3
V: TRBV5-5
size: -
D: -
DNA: TGTGCCAGCAGCACAAACTCTGGAAACACCATATATTTT
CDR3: CASSTNSGNTIYF

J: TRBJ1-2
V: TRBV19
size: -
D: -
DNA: TGTGCCAGTAGTCCGGGGCTCCCCTATATCTATGGCTACACCTTC
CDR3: CASSPGLPYIYGYTF

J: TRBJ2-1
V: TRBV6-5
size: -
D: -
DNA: TGTGCCAGCAGTTCTCCTGCGGCCCCGGGCCCCCAGCAGTTCTTC
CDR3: CASSSPAAPGPQQFF

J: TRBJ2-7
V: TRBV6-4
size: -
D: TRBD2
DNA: TGTGCCAGCAGCTCGGGACTAGCGGGAGGCACCTACGAGCAGTACTTC
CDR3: CASSSGLAGGTYEQYF

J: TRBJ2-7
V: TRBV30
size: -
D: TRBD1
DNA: TGTGCCTGCTCGGACAGGGGGCATTTTCTCCCGTACGAGCAGTACTTC
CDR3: CACSDRGHFLPYEQYF

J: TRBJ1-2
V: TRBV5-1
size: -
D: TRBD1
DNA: TGCGCCAGCAGCCGGGACAGTAACTATGGCTACACCTTC
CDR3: CASSRDSNYGYTF

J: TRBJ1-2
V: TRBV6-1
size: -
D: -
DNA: TGTGCCAGCAGTGAAGGCGGAGCTAACTATGGCTACACCTTC
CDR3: CASSEGGANYGYTF

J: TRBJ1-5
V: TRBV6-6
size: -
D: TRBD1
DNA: TGTGCCAGCGAGTCCCGGGACAGGGGATCTAATCAGCCCCAGCATTTT
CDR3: CASESRDRGSNQPQHF

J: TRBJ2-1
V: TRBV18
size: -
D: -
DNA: TGTGCCAGCTCACCAGCCGGTGTTCGCGATGAGCAGTTCTTC
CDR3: CASSPAGVRDEQFF

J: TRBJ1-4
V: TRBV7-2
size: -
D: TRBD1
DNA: TGTGCCAGCAGCTGGGGACAGGGAACTAATGAAAAACTGTTTTTT
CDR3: CASSWGQGTNEKLFF

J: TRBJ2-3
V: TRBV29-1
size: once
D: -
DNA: TGCAGCATCCAGGTGGCAGATACGCAGTATTTT
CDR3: CSIQVADTQYF

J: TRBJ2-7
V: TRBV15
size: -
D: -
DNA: TGTGCCACCAGCAGAGGGGCCCTCTACGAGCAGTACTTC
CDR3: CATSRGALYEQYF

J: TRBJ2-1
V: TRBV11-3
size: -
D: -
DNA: TGTGCCAGCAGCTTAACTCAGGAGAAGTACAATGAGCAGTTCTTC
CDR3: CASSLTQEKYNEQFF

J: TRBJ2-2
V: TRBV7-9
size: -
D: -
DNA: TGTGCCAGCAGCGCGCCCGGGACGGCGGGCGGGGAGCTGTTTTTT
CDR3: CASSAPGTAGGELFF

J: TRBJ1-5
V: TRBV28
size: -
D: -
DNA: TGTGCCAGCAGTTTGGAGTCGGGGGGAGATCAGCCCCAGCATTTT
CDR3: CASSLESGGDQPQHF

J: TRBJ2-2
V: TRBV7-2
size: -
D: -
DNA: TGTGCCAGCAGTTCTTATGGTCAAGTCAACACCGGGGAGCTGTTTTTT
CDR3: CASSSYGQVNTGELFF

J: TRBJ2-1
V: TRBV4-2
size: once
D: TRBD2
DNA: TGTGCCAGCAGACTCAGCGGGAGAGACAATGAGCAGTTCTTC
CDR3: CASRLSGRDNEQFF

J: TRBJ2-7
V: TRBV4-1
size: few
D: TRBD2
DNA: TGCGCCAGCAGCCGGACTAGCGGGGATGGTCGCTACGAGCAGTACTTC
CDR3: CASSRTSGDGRYEQYF

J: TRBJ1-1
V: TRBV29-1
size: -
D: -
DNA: TGCAGCGTTCGGGACACTCGGGGCACTGAAGCTTTCTTT
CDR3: CSVRDTRGTEAFF

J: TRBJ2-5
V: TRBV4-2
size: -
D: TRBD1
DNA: TGTGCCAGCAGCAACAGGGGACCATCGGAGACCCAGTACTTC
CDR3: CASSNRGPSETQYF

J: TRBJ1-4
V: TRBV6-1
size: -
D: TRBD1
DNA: TGTGCCAGCAGTGGGGGGTTGGGACAGGGACCTGAAAAACTGTTTTTT
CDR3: CASSGGLGQGPEKLFF

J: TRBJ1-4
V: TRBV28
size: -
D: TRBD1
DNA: TGTGCCAGCAGTTACTTGACCAGGGGGCCTAATGAAAAACTGTTTTTT
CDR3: CASSYLTRGPNEKLFF

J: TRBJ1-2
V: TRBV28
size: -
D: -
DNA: TGTGCCAGCAGTCCCCATGAAATTTCGGGGGGCTACACCTTC
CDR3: CASSPHEISGGYTF

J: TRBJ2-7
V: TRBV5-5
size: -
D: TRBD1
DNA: TGTGCCAGCAGTTACGGGACAGACCTCTCCTACGAGCAGTACTTC
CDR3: CASSYGTDLSYEQYF

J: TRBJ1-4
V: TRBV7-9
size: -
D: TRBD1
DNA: TGTGCCAGCAGCCCGATCCCGAGACAGGGGGCAGTTTATTTT
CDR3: CASSPIPRQGAVYF

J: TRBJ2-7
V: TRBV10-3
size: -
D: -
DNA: TGTGCCATCAGGGACCTAGCGAACTCCTACGAGCAGTACTTC
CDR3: CAIRDLANSYEQYF

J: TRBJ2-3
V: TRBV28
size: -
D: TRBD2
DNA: TGTGCCAGCAAAACTAGCGGGAGGAATCGGGACACGCAGTATTTT
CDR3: CASKTSGRNRDTQYF

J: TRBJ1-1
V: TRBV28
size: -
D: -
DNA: TGTGCCAGCAGCGGCGGGACACCGCCGCTTTTCTTT
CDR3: CASSGGTPPLFF

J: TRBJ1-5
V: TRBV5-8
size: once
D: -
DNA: TGTGCCAGCAGCTTGTCCCAGGGGAGCAATCAGCCCCAGCATTTT
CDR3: CASSLSQGSNQPQHF